The 20 T cell receptor beta chains given below trace back to one sample, sequenced in a study of T cell responses to AZD1222 COVID-19 vaccine. The repertoire was sequenced with immunoSEQ multiplex PCR; TCRdb's copy has only in-frame clones and lacks some. The sample lists some 96,000 clones, 88% occurring once. Sample: peripheral blood, taken on day 0 of AZD1222 vaccination. The receptors come from an adult in good health.

This clone was picked up one time. J is TRBJ1-1 and V is TRBV19; tentative D call: TRBD1 (5 bases). Germline V gives CDR1 LNHDA, CDR2 SQIVND (reference sequence). The germline V and J ends were trimmed by 5 bases and 2 bases, with 21 bases remaining between them. CDR3 size: 17 residues. CDR3 bases: TGTGCCAGTAGTTCGTCGTTCGGAACAGGAATTAACACTGAAGCTTTCTTT. Amino acid sequence: CASSSSFGTGINTEAFF.

This rearrangement joins TRBV7-8 to TRBJ1-1; the D gene is possibly TRBD1 (5 bases). The CDR3 extends over 14 amino acids. Trimming took 2 bases from V and 5 from J, leaving 12 bases between them. Germline values: CDR1 SGHVS, CDR2 FQNEAQ. The CDR3 DNA is TGTGCCAGCAGCTTATTGCAGGGAGGGACTGAAGCTTTCTTT. It specifies CASSLLQGGTEAFF.

The CDR3 bases are TGTGCCAGCAGTACAATGGGCGCTCTTTATGGCTACACCTTC. The encoded protein is CASSTMGALYGYTF. This sequence joins TRBV28 and TRBJ1-2, with unresolved D. Deletions cut 5 bases from V and 5 bases from J, with 15 bases between. CDR1 is MDHEN, CDR2 SYDVKM, per germline. This CDR3 is built from 14 residues.

The sample holds one count of this clone. The rearrangement uses TRBV5-1 and TRBJ2-7; 8 bases are shared with TRBD1. The CDR3 runs 15 residues. Germline CDR1 is SGHRS and CDR2 is YFSETQ. Unmatched junction bases numbered 9, after V lost 3 bases and J lost 4 bases. The CDR3 region has the DNA TGCGCCAGCAGCTCCTCCGGGACAGGCCTTTACGAGCAGTACTTC. Protein sequence: CASSSSGTGLYEQYF.

This chain's CDR3 is CASSDPRLGGASEQYF. Here the CDR3 DNA reads TGTGCCAGCAGCGACCCCCGACTGGGGGGGGCGAGCGAGCAGTACTTC. This chain links TRBV7-2 with TRBJ2-7; maybe TRBD2 (7 bases). This CDR3 region has 16 residues. V lost 5 bases and J 6 bases, leaving 23 bases between the germline ends. CDR1 and CDR2 (germline): SGHTA, FQGNSA.

A single count supports this clone. The rearrangement links TRBV12-3 or TRBV12-4 to TRBJ1-2, with D perhaps TRBD1 (6 bases). V was pared by 6 bases and J by 8 bases, with 16 bases between. The CDR3 is 13 residues long. The CDR3 bases are TGTGCCAGCAGCCCTCGGGGGGGCGGGGGCTACACCTTC. This codes for CASSPRGGGGYTF.

J is TRBJ1-2 and V is TRBV28; no clear D. Trimming left V 9 bases short and J 8 bases short, with 16 bases between. This CDR3 has 12 residues. Germline-derived CDR1 and CDR2 are MDHEN and SYDVKM. The CDR3 protein is CARLHSLRGYTF. The CDR3 DNA sequence: TGTGCCAGACTTCACTCGCTTCGGGGCTACACCTTC.

This clone has just one count. V is TRBV16 and J is TRBJ2-7, with 7 bases identical to TRBD1. V was clipped by 7 bases and J by 4 bases; unmatched bases: 4. In germline, CDR1 is KGHSY, CDR2 FQNENV. The CDR3 is 12 residues long. DNA for the CDR3: TGTGCCAGCACCGACAGGGTTTACGAGCAGTACTTC. Translation: CASTDRVYEQYF.

The V gene is TRBV30, the J gene TRBJ2-1; D gene ambiguous. Germline assignment: CDR1 GTSNPN and CDR2 SVGIG (reference sequence). Trimming took 2 bases from V and 1 from J, leaving 12 bases between them. This CDR3 is 15 amino acids long. The CDR3 sequence is CAWSPFAVSYNEQFF. DNA of the CDR3: TGTGCCTGGAGTCCCTTCGCGGTTTCCTACAATGAGCAGTTCTTC.

Here the CDR3 DNA reads TGTGCCAGCAGTTTGGCTCCCCTAGCGGGAGGGCCTGATACCGGGGAGCTGTTTTTT. It is translated as CASSLAPLAGGPDTGELFF. This sequence joins TRBV27 and TRBJ2-2, with 12 bases fitting TRBD2. The germline V gene has CDR1 MNHEY and CDR2 SMNVEV (reference sequence). The CDR3 extends over 19 amino acids. Trimming took 3 bases from V and 5 from J; bases not matched to a gene: 13.

The chain is built from TRBV7-8 and TRBJ1-6, with TRBD1 identical over 7 bases. Germline-derived CDR1 and CDR2 are SGHVS and FQNEAQ. V dropped 4 bases and J dropped 6; count of bases not matched to a gene: 12. The CDR3 sequence is 17 residues long. The CDR3 loop reads CASSSGQPRGGNSPLHF. For the CDR3, the DNA is TGTGCCAGCAGCTCGGGACAGCCGAGGGGTGGTAATTCACCCCTCCACTTT. Based on the CDR3 plus reference TRBV7-8 and TRBJ1-6, the full variable domain is GAGVSQSPRYKVAKRGQDVALRCDPISGHVSLFWYQQALGQGPEFLTYFQNEAQLDKSGLPSDRFFAERPEGSVSTLKIQRTQQEDSAVYLCASSSGQPRGGNSPLHFGNGTRLTVT.

This rearrangement joins TRBV11-3 to TRBJ2-3; TRBD1 matches at 8 bases. The V gene end was trimmed by 0 bases and the J gene end by 2 bases; junction bases not matched to a gene: 7. This CDR3 has 17 residues. The germline gives CDR1 SGHNT, CDR2 YENEEA. The CDR3 sequence is CASSLDSGQGYTDTQYF. The CDR3 DNA follows: TGTGCCAGCAGCTTAGACTCCGGACAGGGTTACACAGATACGCAGTATTTT.

The CDR3 loop is CASSFFKSGRAVDTQYF. The DNA for the CDR3 is TGTGCCAGCAGCTTCTTCAAAAGCGGGAGGGCCGTAGATACGCAGTATTTT. The chain links TRBV7-9 to TRBJ2-3; 10 bases align to TRBD2. V shed 3 bases, J shed 5 bases, and the junction held 11 bases outside the gene matches. The CDR3 extends over 17 amino acids. Germline-derived CDR1 and CDR2 are SEHNR and FQNEAQ (reference sequence).

The J gene is TRBJ2-1, the V gene TRBV11-3, with 7 bases that match TRBD1. In germline, CDR1 is SGHNT, CDR2 YENEEA. Trimming took 5 bases from V and 2 from J; bases not matched to a gene: 3. This CDR3 has 14 amino acids. CDR3 DNA sequence: TGTGCCAGCAGCCCGCAGGGGGCCTACAATGAGCAGTTCTTC. This sequence encodes CASSPQGAYNEQFF.

The rearrangement uses TRBV5-1 and TRBJ1-1, with 9 bases that match TRBD1. The CDR3 runs 14 residues. Germline CDR1 is SGHRS and CDR2 is YFSETQ. The V and J ends lost 0 bases and 12 bases, in that order; junction bases with no gene match: 9. CDR3 amino acids: CASSLDRGPSGSFF. CDR3 coding DNA: TGCGCCAGCAGCTTGGACAGGGGGCCCTCTGGATCTTTCTTT.

This clone was seen just once. This sequence joins TRBV4-3 and TRBJ2-7; D is possibly TRBD1 (6 bases). Germline CDR1 is LGHNA and CDR2 is YSLEER. V lost 6 bases and J lost 0, with 12 bases in between. This CDR3 region has 14 residues. The DNA of the CDR3 is TGCGCCAGCAGTCGGGACACGTTCTCCTACGAGCAGTACTTC. The encoded protein is CASSRDTFSYEQYF.

This clone turned up a few times. This sequence joins TRBV28 and TRBJ1-2, with 10 positions matching TRBD1. Trimming removed 6 bases from V and 2 bases from J; junction bases left unmatched: 9. The germline gives CDR1 MDHEN, CDR2 SYDVKM. This CDR3 has 16 residues. In nucleotides, the CDR3 is TGTGCCAGCAGGGGGGGCCCGGGACAGGGGAACTATGGCTACACCTTC. Amino acid sequence: CASRGGPGQGNYGYTF.

V and J are TRBV7-9 and TRBJ1-3; D unresolved. The ends were cut back, 8 bases at V and 0 bases at J, with 17 bases in the middle. The CDR3 contains 16 residues. Germline V gene data show CDR1 as SEHNR and CDR2 as FQNEAQ (reference sequence). The CDR3 bases are TGTGCCAGCCTCCCAGACTACAGTGTCTCTGGAAACACCATATATTTT. Protein product: CASLPDYSVSGNTIYF.

This clone was observed once. The chain combines TRBV11-2 with TRBJ2-7, with TRBD2 matching over 7 bases. The CDR3 covers 16 residues. Germline lookup yields CDR1 SGHAT and CDR2 FQNNGV. The V gene end was trimmed by 5 bases and the J gene end by 2 bases; junction bases not matched to a gene: 12. CDR3 amino acids: CASSGPSAGPAYEQYF. CDR3 nucleotide sequence: TGTGCCAGCAGCGGACCATCAGCGGGACCCGCCTACGAGCAGTACTTC.

This clone came up once. The V gene is TRBV7-6, the J gene TRBJ2-2; possibly TRBD2 for D (5 bases). The CDR3 is 16 amino acids. From germline, CDR1 is SGHVS and CDR2 FNYEAQ. The V end was cut by 5 bases, the J end by 4 bases, with 17 bases between. The CDR3 DNA sequence: TGTGCCAGCAGCCCAGCGCCATATGGGAGCACCGGGGAGCTGTTTTTT. Encoded protein: CASSPAPYGSTGELFF.